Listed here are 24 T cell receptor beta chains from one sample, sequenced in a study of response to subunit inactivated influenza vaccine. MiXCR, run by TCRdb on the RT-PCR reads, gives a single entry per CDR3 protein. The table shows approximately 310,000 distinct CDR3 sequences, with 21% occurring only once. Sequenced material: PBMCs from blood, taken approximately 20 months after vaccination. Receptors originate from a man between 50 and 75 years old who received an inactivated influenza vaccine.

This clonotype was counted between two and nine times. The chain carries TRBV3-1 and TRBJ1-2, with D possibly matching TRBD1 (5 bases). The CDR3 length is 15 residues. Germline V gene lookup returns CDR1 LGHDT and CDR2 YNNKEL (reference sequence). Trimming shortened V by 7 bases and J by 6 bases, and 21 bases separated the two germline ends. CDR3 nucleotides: TGTGCCAGCACCACTACGGGAGAGGGGAAGAATGGCTACACCTTC. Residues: CASTTTGEGKNGYTF.

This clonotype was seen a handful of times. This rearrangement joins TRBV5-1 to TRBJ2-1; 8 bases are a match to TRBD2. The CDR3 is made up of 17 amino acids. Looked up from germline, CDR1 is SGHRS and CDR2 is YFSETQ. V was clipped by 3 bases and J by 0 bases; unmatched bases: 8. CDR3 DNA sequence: TGCGCCAGCAGCTGGACGACTAGCGTGATCTCCTACAATGAGCAGTTCTTC. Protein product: CASSWTTSVISYNEQFF.

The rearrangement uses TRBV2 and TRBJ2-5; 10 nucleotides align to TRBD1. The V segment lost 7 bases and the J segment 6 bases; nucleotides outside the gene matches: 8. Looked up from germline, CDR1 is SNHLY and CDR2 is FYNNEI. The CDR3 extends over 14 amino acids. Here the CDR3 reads CASTLGQGVQTQYF. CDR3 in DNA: TGTGCCAGCACCCTTGGACAGGGGGTGCAGACCCAGTACTTC.

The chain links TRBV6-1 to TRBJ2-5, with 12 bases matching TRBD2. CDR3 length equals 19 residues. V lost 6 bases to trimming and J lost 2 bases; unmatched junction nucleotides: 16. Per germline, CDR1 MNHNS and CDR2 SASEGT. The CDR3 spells CASSPPSIRLAGVQETQYF. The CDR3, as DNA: TGTGCCAGCAGCCCGCCATCCATTAGACTAGCGGGGGTTCAAGAGACCCAGTACTTC.

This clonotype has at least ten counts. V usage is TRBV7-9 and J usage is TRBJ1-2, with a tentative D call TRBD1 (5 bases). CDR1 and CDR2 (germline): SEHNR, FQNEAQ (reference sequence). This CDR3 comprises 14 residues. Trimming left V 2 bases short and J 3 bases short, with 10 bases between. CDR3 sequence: CASSLSGTDYGYTF. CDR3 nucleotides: TGTGCCAGCAGCTTATCAGGGACTGACTATGGCTACACCTTC. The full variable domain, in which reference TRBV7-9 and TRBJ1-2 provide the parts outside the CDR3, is DTGVSQNPRHKITKRGQNVTFRCDPISEHNRLYWYRQTLGQGPEFLTYFQNEAQLEKSRLLSDRFSAERPKGSFSTLEIQRTEQGDSAMYLCASSLSGTDYGYTFGSGTRLTVV.

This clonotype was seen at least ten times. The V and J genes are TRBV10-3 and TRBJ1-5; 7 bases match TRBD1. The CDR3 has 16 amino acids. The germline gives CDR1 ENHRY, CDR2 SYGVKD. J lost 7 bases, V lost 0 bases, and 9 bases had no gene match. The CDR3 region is CAISESEAGGGQPQHF. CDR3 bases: TGTGCCATCAGTGAGTCGGAGGCAGGAGGGGGCCAGCCCCAGCATTTT.

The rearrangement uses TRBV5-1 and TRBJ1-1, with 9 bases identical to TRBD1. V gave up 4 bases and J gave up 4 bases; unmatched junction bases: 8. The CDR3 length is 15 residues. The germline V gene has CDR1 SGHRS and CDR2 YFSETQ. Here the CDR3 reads CASSGRTGAGTEAFF. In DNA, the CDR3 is TGCGCCAGCAGCGGACGGACAGGGGCCGGCACTGAAGCTTTCTTT.

This chain's CDR3 is CASSQDRQGGNTIYF. CDR3 DNA sequence: TGTGCCAGCAGCCAAGATCGGCAGGGAGGAAACACCATATATTTT. This chain uses TRBV4-2 with TRBJ1-3; TRBD1 might be the D (5 bases). The CDR3 is 15 residues long. Germline V CDR1 and CDR2: LGHNA, YNFKEQ. V lost 0 bases and J 4 bases, leaving 10 bases between the germline ends.

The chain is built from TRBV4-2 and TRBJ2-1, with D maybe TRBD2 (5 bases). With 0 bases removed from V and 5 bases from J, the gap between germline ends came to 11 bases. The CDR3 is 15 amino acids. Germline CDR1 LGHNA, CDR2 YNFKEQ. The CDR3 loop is CASSQEPSGDNEQFF. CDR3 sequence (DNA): TGTGCCAGCAGCCAAGAACCTTCCGGGGACAATGAGCAGTTCTTC.

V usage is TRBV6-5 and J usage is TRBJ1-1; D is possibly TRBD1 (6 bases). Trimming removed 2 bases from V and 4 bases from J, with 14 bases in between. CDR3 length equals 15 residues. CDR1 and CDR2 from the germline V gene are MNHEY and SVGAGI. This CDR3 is CASSYTRQGSTEAFF. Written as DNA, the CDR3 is TGTGCCAGCAGTTACACCCGCCAGGGGAGCACTGAAGCTTTCTTT.

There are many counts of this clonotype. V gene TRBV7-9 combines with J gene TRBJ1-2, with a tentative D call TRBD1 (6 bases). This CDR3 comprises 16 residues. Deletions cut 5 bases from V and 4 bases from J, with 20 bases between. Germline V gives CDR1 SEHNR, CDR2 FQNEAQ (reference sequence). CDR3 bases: TGTGCCAGCAGCCCCGACCGGACAGCTCAACTCTATGGCTACACCTTC. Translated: CASSPDRTAQLYGYTF.

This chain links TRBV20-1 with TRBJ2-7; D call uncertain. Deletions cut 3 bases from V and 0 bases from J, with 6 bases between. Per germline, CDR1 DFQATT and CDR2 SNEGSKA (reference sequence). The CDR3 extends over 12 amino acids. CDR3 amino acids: CSASKASYEQYF. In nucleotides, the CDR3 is TGCAGTGCTAGTAAGGCCTCCTACGAGCAGTACTTC.

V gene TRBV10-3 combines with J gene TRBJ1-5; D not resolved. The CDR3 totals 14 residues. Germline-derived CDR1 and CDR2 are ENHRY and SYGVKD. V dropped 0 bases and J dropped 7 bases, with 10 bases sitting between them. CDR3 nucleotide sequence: TGTGCCATCAGTGAGTCCCAGTGGGAACAGCCCCAGCATTTT. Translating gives CAISESQWEQPQHF.

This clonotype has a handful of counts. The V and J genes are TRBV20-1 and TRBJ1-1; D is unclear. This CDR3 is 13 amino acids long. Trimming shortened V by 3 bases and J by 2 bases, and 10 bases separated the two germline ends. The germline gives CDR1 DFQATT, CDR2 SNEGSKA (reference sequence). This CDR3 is CSARITANTEAFF. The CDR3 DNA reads TGCAGTGCTAGGATAACAGCTAACACTGAAGCTTTCTTT.

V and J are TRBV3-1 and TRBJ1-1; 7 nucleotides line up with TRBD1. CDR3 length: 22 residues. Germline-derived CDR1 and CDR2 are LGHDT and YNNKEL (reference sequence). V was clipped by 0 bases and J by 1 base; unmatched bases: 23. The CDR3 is CASSQDRREGARRGRKNTEAFF. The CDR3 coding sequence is TGTGCCAGCAGCCAAGATCGACGGGAGGGGGCGCGCCGCGGAAGGAAGAACACTGAAGCTTTCTTT.

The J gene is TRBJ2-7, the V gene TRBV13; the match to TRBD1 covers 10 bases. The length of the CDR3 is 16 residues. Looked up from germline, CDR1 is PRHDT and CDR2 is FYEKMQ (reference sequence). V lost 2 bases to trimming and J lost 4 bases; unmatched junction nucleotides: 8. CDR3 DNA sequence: TGTGCCAGCAGCTTATTTAGGGACAGGGGTAAATACGAGCAGTACTTC. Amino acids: CASSLFRDRGKYEQYF.

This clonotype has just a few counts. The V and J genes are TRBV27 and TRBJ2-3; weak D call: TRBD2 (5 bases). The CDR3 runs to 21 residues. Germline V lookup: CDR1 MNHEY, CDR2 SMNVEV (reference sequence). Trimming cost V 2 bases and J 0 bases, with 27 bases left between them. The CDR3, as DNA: TGTGCCAGCAGTTTAACTTCCTGGGCGTCTAGCCAAATCACTAGCACAGATACGCAGTATTTT. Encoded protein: CASSLTSWASSQITSTDTQYF.

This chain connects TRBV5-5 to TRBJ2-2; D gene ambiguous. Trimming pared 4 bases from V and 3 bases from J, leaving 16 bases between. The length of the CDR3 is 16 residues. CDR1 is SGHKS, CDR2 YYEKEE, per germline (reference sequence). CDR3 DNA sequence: TGTGCCAGCAGCCCCTCCCCAGCGAGCTACACCGGGGAGCTGTTTTTT. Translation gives CASSPSPASYTGELFF.

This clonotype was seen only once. The CDR3 DNA reads as TGTGCCAGTAGCAGGGACAGGGTGGCGAACACTGAAGCTTTCTTT. It codes for CASSRDRVANTEAFF. This sequence joins TRBV19 and TRBJ1-1; 9 bases agree with TRBD1. The ends lost 6 bases at V and 1 base at J; junction bases unmatched: 6. CDR1 and CDR2 from the germline V gene are LNHDA and SQIVND (reference sequence). The CDR3 runs to 15 residues.

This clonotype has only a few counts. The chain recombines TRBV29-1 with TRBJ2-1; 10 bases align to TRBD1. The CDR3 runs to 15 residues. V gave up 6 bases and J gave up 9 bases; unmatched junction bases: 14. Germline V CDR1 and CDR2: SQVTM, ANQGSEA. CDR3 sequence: CSVPGTGVLLGEQFF. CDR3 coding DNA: TGCAGCGTGCCCGGGACAGGGGTGCTGCTCGGTGAGCAGTTCTTC.

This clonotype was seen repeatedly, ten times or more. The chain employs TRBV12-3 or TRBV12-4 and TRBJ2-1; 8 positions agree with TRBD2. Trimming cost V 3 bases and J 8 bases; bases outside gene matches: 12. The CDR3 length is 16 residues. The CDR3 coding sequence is TGTGCCAGCAGTTTTCTGGCCGGGAGGGCTTTCGATGAGCAGTTCTTC. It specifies CASSFLAGRAFDEQFF.

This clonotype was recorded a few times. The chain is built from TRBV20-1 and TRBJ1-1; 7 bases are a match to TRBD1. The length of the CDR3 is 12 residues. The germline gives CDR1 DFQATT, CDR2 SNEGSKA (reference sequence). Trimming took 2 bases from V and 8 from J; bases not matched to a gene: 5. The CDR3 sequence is CSARRATGEAFF. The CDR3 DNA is TGCAGTGCTAGAAGGGCGACAGGGGAAGCTTTCTTT.

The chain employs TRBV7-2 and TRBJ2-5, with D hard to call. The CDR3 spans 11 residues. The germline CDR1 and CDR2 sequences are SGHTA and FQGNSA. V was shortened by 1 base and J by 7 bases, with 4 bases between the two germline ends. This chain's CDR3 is CASSLVLTQYF. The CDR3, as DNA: TGTGCCAGCAGCTTAGTCCTGACCCAGTACTTC.

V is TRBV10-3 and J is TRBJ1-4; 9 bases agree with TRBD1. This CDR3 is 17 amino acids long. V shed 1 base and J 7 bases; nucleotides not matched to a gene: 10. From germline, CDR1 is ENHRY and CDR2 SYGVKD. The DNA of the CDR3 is TGTGCCATCAGTGAGTACCAACCACAGGGGGCGAGTGAAAAACTGTTTTTT. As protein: CAISEYQPQGASEKLFF.